These T cell receptor beta chains were read from a single sample in a study of human CD4 T cells and Enterobacteriaceae. Method: immunoSEQ multiplex PCR; TCRdb's copy keeps in-frame clones and lacks some. The table has roughly 28,000 clones, approximately 78% seen once. Input material: memory CD4+ T cells from blood. These receptors were obtained from a human donor in good health. Both conserved end residues are part of each CDR3.

CDR3 length	V gene	J gene	CDR3 protein
17	TRBV7-9	TRBJ2-1	CASSLDSGLAGANEQFF
14	TRBV23-1	TRBJ2-7	CASSQSENSYEQYF
14	TRBV30	TRBJ2-1	CAYTKGALYNEQFF
14	TRBV6-1	TRBJ1-3	CASTVGGSGNTIYF
15	TRBV6-1	TRBJ2-1	CASSEGQGSYNEQFF
15	TRBV18	TRBJ2-2	CATPQGAFNTGELFF
15	TRBV7-3	TRBJ2-3	CASGTSGRATDTQYF
15	TRBV19	TRBJ2-5	CASSRTGGGTETQYF
15	TRBV5-6	TRBJ2-2	CASSLWAGATGELFF
16	TRBV5-1	TRBJ2-7	CASSLEPDRPGAEQYF
13	TRBV11-2	TRBJ1-6	CASSRDRGPPLHF
15	TRBV28	TRBJ1-2	CASRGPGGTNYGYTF
15	TRBV5-4	TRBJ2-3	CASSTPGRGVNTQYF
16	TRBV7-8	TRBJ1-5	CASSLARHTGNQPQHF
12	TRBV2	TRBJ1-5	CAGSTGVQPQHF
15	TRBV2	TRBJ2-5	CASSVDGQYQETQYF
11	TRBV19	TRBJ2-2	CASRDTGELFF
15	TRBV5-1	TRBJ1-6	CASSFQGGYNSPLHF
17	TRBV5-6	TRBJ1-6	CASSIGQGYSYNSPLHF
11	TRBV20-1	TRBJ2-1	CSAQLPTEQFF
13	TRBV5-1	TRBJ1-2	CASSLTANYGYTF
13	TRBV2	TRBJ2-5	CASSVQGGETQYF
15	TRBV9	TRBJ1-6	CASSVGDSRHSPLHF
11	TRBV2	TRBJ2-1	CASSGYGGQFF
12	TRBV2	TRBJ1-4	CASRKNPEKLFF
17	TRBV5-6	TRBJ2-5	CASSLNSGLWYQETQYF
15	TRBV19	TRBJ1-2	CASSTTGVNPYGYTF
19	TRBV2	TRBJ2-1	CASSHRRGTSGRSYNEQFF
18	TRBV7-9	TRBJ2-5	CASSTTYGLASMQETQYF
15	TRBV5-8	TRBJ2-7	CASSTTRQGRDEQYF
16	TRBV2	TRBJ2-7	CASSDQGLAGPREQYF
16	TRBV11-1	TRBJ2-1	CASRRTSGRTYNEQFF
17	TRBV30	TRBJ2-1	CAWTNPLRTSKGDEQFF
15	TRBV11-2	TRBJ2-3	CASSLGTGFSDTQYF
15	TRBV7-9	TRBJ1-4	CASSFYGHKNEKLFF
14	TRBV30	TRBJ1-3	CACPRGLGGNTIYF
16	TRBV5-5	TRBJ2-2	CASSLTRGSRSGELFF
12	TRBV11-3	TRBJ1-4	CASSRRNEKLFF
18	TRBV9	TRBJ2-3	CASSPGGGGPTSTDTQYF
17	TRBV4-1	TRBJ2-3	CASSQEGISGRSDTQYF
11	TRBV14	TRBJ2-3	CASSQGSRAYF
15	TRBV5-6	TRBJ2-7	CASSLGSGRPHEQYF
16	TRBV2	TRBJ2-5	CATLGRFHLNQETQYF
18	TRBV7-8	TRBJ2-1	CASSNPPSTVVGYNEQFF
13	TRBV7-2	TRBJ1-5	CASSSRGDQPQHF
16	TRBV2	TRBJ2-1	CASSAATSGISNEQFF
12	TRBV25-1	TRBJ1-2	CASSDLSYGYTF
19	TRBV7-8	TRBJ1-2	CASSSWPRMTVGVSYGYTF
12	TRBV9	TRBJ1-2	CASSVRLWGYTF
16	TRBV11-2	TRBJ2-7	CASSLGGGALPYEQYF